A single sample is the source of the 25 T cell receptor beta chains below, sequenced in a study of beta chain features in type 1 diabetes. Expressed TCRB transcripts were sequenced because the isolated RNA had all been reverse transcribed beforehand. Libraries were prepared by immunoSEQ multiplex PCR; TCRdb keeps only in-frame clonotypes and omits some of them. The sample holds fewer than 500,000 clones, roughly 13% seen once. Sequencing was done on a sample of naive CD4+ T cells from blood. The receptors were gathered from a man under 40 in good health.

The chain has TRBV10-2 and TRBJ2-5; possible D gene TRBD1, 6 bases. The CDR3 loop spans 15 amino acids. Germline CDR1 reads WSHSY; CDR2 reads SAAADI. Trimming took off 6 bases at V and 5 bases at J, with 19 bases between the two ends. CDR3 protein: CASRDLQGWRETQYF. CDR3 DNA: TGCGCCAGCAGGGACCTACAGGGATGGAGGGAGACCCAGTACTTC.

In its sample, this clone was seen a few times. The chain carries TRBV27 and TRBJ2-5; TRBD1 matches 8 bases. The germline V gene encodes CDR1 MNHEY and CDR2 SMNVEV (reference sequence). CDR3 size: 15 residues. Trimming cost V 5 bases and J 5 bases; bases outside gene matches: 10. In DNA, the CDR3 is TGTGCCAGCAGTCCACGGACAGGGTTAGCTGAGACCCAGTACTTC. Protein: CASSPRTGLAETQYF.

The chain combines TRBV29-1 with TRBJ2-4, with no clear D. Germline V gene lookup returns CDR1 SQVTM and CDR2 ANQGSEA. Trimming removed 5 bases at V and 7 bases at J, with 9 bases between. The CDR3 loop spans 11 amino acids. This CDR3 is CSVWWLNIQYF. Written as DNA, the CDR3 is TGCAGCGTTTGGTGGTTGAACATTCAGTACTTC.

This sequence joins TRBV21-1 and TRBJ2-7; TRBD1, the table's D call, lacks a check against the DNA. TRBV21-1 is tagged as a pseudogene. The CDR3 has 14 amino acids. The CDR3: CASSKEGQTYEQYV. The CDR3 coding sequence is TGTGCCAGCAGCAAAGAGGGGCAGACCTACGAGCAGTACGTC.

The genes are TRBV7-9 and TRBJ1-2; D unclear. The ends were cut back, 5 bases at V and 2 bases at J, with 6 bases in the middle. This CDR3 comprises 12 residues. Germline assignment: CDR1 SEHNR and CDR2 FQNEAQ (reference sequence). Here the CDR3 DNA reads TGTGCCAGCAGCGCAGTGAACTATGGCTACACCTTC. It codes for CASSAVNYGYTF.

This chain uses TRBV4-3 with TRBJ1-1; D gene uncertain. The V end was cut by 1 base, the J end by 0 bases, with 12 bases between. CDR1 and CDR2 from the germline V gene are LGHNA and YSLEER. This CDR3 has 16 residues. The CDR3 sequence: CASSQVQFGMNTEAFF. Here the CDR3 DNA reads TGCGCCAGCAGCCAAGTTCAATTCGGAATGAACACTGAAGCTTTCTTT.

This clone has a handful of counts. The chain has TRBV6-5 and TRBJ1-5; 8 bases are shared with TRBD1. Trimming cost V 5 bases and J 5 bases; bases outside gene matches: 5. CDR3 length: 14 residues. Germline CDR1 MNHEY, CDR2 SVGAGI. The CDR3 is CASSRYRGDQPQHF. The DNA of the CDR3 is TGTGCCAGCAGTCGATACAGGGGGGATCAGCCCCAGCATTTT.

This clone appeared a few times. V and J are TRBV7-2 and TRBJ2-3; D is ambiguous. Per the germline V gene, CDR1 is SGHTA and CDR2 is FQGNSA. V shed 1 base and J shed 10 bases, with 9 bases lying between them. This CDR3 is built from 12 residues. The CDR3 loop reads CASSLGFTAQYF. The CDR3, as DNA: TGTGCCAGCAGCTTAGGCTTCACAGCGCAGTATTTT. The whole variable domain, remainder taken from reference TRBV7-2 and TRBJ2-3, is GAGVSQSPSNKVTEKGKDVELRCDPISGHTALYWYRQSLGQGLEFLIYFQGNSAPDKSGLPSDRFSAERTGGSVSTLTIQRTQQEDSAVYLCASSLGFTAQYFGPGTRLTVL.

The rearrangement uses TRBV7-2 and TRBJ2-7; D might be TRBD1 (5 bases). This CDR3 comprises 14 residues. CDR1 is SGHTA and CDR2 is FQGNSA in the germline V gene. The V gene lost 1 base and the J gene lost 3 bases, with 10 bases spanning the gap. DNA for the CDR3: TGTGCCAGCAGCTTAGGACAGAACTTCTACGAGCAGTACTTC. It yields the protein CASSLGQNFYEQYF.

The chain joins TRBV4-2 to TRBJ2-5, with 13 nucleotides matching TRBD2. J gave up 11 bases and V 0 bases, and 9 bases lay outside the gene matches. Germline-derived CDR1 and CDR2 are LGHNA and YNFKEQ. This CDR3 comprises 16 residues. CDR3 DNA sequence: TGTGCCAGCAGCCAAGAACGGGGACTAGCGGGAACTTCGCAGTACTTC. It specifies CASSQERGLAGTSQYF.

CDR3 DNA sequence: TGTGCCTGGAATGAGGCGGGGCAGTTCTTC. Translated: CAWNEAGQFF. The chain links TRBV30 to TRBJ2-1; the D gene is possibly TRBD2 (5 bases). Germline V lookup: CDR1 GTSNPN, CDR2 SVGIG (reference sequence). Trimming stripped 4 bases from V and 12 bases from J, with 10 bases between. There are 10 residues in the CDR3.

The sample holds a few counts of this clone. The chain couples TRBV30 to TRBJ2-7, with 9 bases fitting TRBD2. CDR3 length: 12 residues. After removal of 8 bases from V and 3 bases from J, the junction contained 5 bases not matched to a gene. In germline, CDR1 is GTSNPN, CDR2 SVGIG (reference sequence). The CDR3 is CASRSGSYEQYV. As DNA, the CDR3 is TGTGCCAGCCGTAGCGGGAGCTACGAGCAGTACGTC.

The chain recombines TRBV23-1 with TRBJ2-7; D may be TRBD1 (6 bases). TRBV23-1 belongs to the ORF category, with a function that is uncertain. This CDR3 is 18 amino acids long. V lost 2 bases to trimming and J lost 3 bases, with 23 bases between them. CDR3 coding DNA: TGCGCCAGCAGTCAAGCGCGCGGGTCGAGGGGGAGTTTCTACGAGCAGTACTTC. Residues: CASSQARGSRGSFYEQYF.

The V gene is TRBV15, the J gene TRBJ2-5; D call uncertain. The V gene's germline CDR1 is LNHNV and CDR2 YYDKDF (reference sequence). V was shortened by 0 bases and J by 5 bases, with 10 bases between the two germline ends. The CDR3 is made up of 14 amino acids. The CDR3 sequence is CATSRELKGETQYF. CDR3 nucleotide sequence: TGTGCCACCAGCAGAGAGCTAAAGGGTGAGACCCAGTACTTC. Drawing the rest from reference TRBV15 and TRBJ2-5, the complete variable domain is DAMVIQNPRYQVTQFGKPVTLSCSQTLNHNVMYWYQQKSSQAPKLLFHYYDKDFNNEADTPDNFQSRRPNTSFCFLDIRSPGLGDTAMYLCATSRELKGETQYFGPGTRLLVL.

This chain joins TRBV6-5 and TRBJ1-5; D perhaps matches TRBD1 (5 bases). Deletions cut 5 bases from V and 4 bases from J, with 12 bases between. CDR3 length: 14 residues. Per the germline V gene, CDR1 is MNHEY and CDR2 is SVGAGI. The CDR3 DNA sequence: TGTGCCAGCAGTCCCCGGGACGCAAATCAGCCCCAGCATTTT. Amino acids: CASSPRDANQPQHF.

This rearrangement joins TRBV20-1 to TRBJ1-1; no definite D call. The V gene's germline CDR1 is DFQATT and CDR2 SNEGSKA (reference sequence). V lost 1 base and J lost 7, with 7 bases in between. The CDR3 is 11 residues long. This chain's CDR3 is CSARVPGEAFF. CDR3 nucleotides: TGCAGTGCTAGAGTCCCCGGTGAAGCTTTCTTT.

The chain couples TRBV6-5 to TRBJ1-1, with 7 positions matching TRBD1. The CDR3 covers 14 residues. Germline values: CDR1 MNHEY, CDR2 SVGAGI. Germline trimming cut 4 bases from V and 0 bases from J; bases unmatched to any gene: 2. CDR3 in DNA: TGTGCCAGCAGTTCGACAGGGTTGAACACTGAAGCTTTCTTT. It specifies CASSSTGLNTEAFF.

The gene calls are TRBV10-3 and TRBJ2-5; 7 bases map to TRBD2. Losses at the gene ends were 2 bases for V and 0 bases for J; bases not matched to a gene: 3. Germline V gives CDR1 ENHRY, CDR2 SYGVKD. This CDR3 has 15 amino acids. Here the CDR3 reads CAISELAVNQETQYF. The CDR3 coding sequence is TGTGCCATCAGTGAGCTAGCGGTGAACCAAGAGACCCAGTACTTC.

This clone was counted only a few times. The chain joins TRBV7-2 to TRBJ2-7; unclear D gene. This CDR3 is built from 14 residues. Trimming pared 3 bases from V and 1 base from J, leaving 10 bases between. The germline V gene encodes CDR1 SGHTA and CDR2 FQGNSA. In nucleotides, the CDR3 is TGTGCCAGCAGCTTCGGCGGTGGATCCTACGAGCAGTACTTC. This gives the protein CASSFGGGSYEQYF.

This clone was counted many times. The same CDR3 arises from other DNA sequences in this sample as well. V is TRBV4-3 and J is TRBJ2-1; D unresolved. Trimming removed 0 bases at V and 1 base at J, with 1 base between. The length of the CDR3 is 13 residues. CDR1 and CDR2 from the germline V gene are LGHNA and YSLEER. The CDR3 here is CASSQESYNEQFF. The CDR3 region has the DNA TGCGCCAGCAGCCAAGAATCCTACAATGAGCAGTTCTTC.

The sample holds a few counts of this clone. The gene calls are TRBV11-2 and TRBJ1-1; D is uncertain. The germline gives CDR1 SGHAT, CDR2 FQNNGV. Deletions cut 5 bases from V and 8 bases from J, with 15 bases between. The CDR3 loop spans 13 amino acids. CDR3: CASSISYGSEAFF. CDR3 coding DNA: TGTGCCAGCAGCATAAGCTATGGTTCAGAAGCTTTCTTT.

V usage is TRBV7-2 and J usage is TRBJ1-2; D not resolved. The V and J ends lost 5 bases and 0 bases respectively, with 16 bases between them. The CDR3 runs 16 residues. CDR1 SGHTA and CDR2 FQGNSA come from the germline V gene. CDR3 region: CASSPGGRVPNYGYTF. The CDR3 DNA follows: TGTGCCAGCAGCCCCGGAGGTCGGGTACCTAACTATGGCTACACCTTC. The whole variable domain, filled in from reference TRBV7-2 and TRBJ1-2, reads GAGVSQSPSNKVTEKGKDVELRCDPISGHTALYWYRQSLGQGLEFLIYFQGNSAPDKSGLPSDRFSAERTGGSVSTLTIQRTQQEDSAVYLCASSPGGRVPNYGYTFGSGTRLTVV.

Only a few counts were recorded for this clone. This chain connects TRBV7-9 to TRBJ2-1, with TRBD1 matching 8 bases. V shed 5 bases and J 3 bases; nucleotides not matched to a gene: 6. CDR1 and CDR2 (germline): SEHNR, FQNEAQ (reference sequence). The CDR3 totals 15 residues. The CDR3 coding sequence is TGTGCCAGCAGCCCCCGCGGACAGGGCTACAATGAGCAGTTCTTC. Amino acids: CASSPRGQGYNEQFF.

The chain recombines TRBV27 with TRBJ2-1; 11 nucleotides match TRBD2. This CDR3 is 14 amino acids long. Germline V CDR1 and CDR2: MNHEY, SMNVEV (reference sequence). V trimming: 7 bases; J trimming: 4 bases; junction bases outside the gene matches: 3. The DNA for the CDR3 is TGTGCCAGCAAACTAGCGGGAGTATACAATGAGCAGTTCTTC. Translated, it gives CASKLAGVYNEQFF.

V gene TRBV6-6 combines with J gene TRBJ2-7; 9 bases align to TRBD1. This CDR3 has 14 residues. Germline CDR1 and CDR2: MNHNY and SVGAGI (reference sequence). The trim removed 6 bases at V and 7 bases at J, leaving 10 bases unmatched. CDR3 DNA: TGTGCCAGCAGCTTTACAGGGGGCGCAGAGGAGCAGTACTTC. Translating it yields CASSFTGGAEEQYF.